This entry lists 21 T cell receptor beta chains sequenced from one sample in a study of OX40 agonist ivuxolimab in advanced cancers. Library preparation employed the immunoSEQ multiplex PCR assay. TCRdb limited this immuneACCESS table to in-frame rearrangements with V and J called. A share of clones is missing; checked studies link under half to unresolved V genes, and the rest is unexplained. The sample table contains more than 55,000 clones; only one count was recorded for about 85% of them. The ten most abundant clones make up over 4% of the sample. Here the sequenced sample was CD4+ or CD8+ T cells sorted from blood, taken in a trial of the OX40 agonist ivuxolimab. Receptor source: an adult with an advanced solid tumor such as melanoma, head and neck, liver or kidney cancer.

The chain carries TRBV7-9 and TRBJ2-1; D might be TRBD1 or TRBD2, each matching 5 bases. In germline, CDR1 is SEHNR, CDR2 FQNEAQ (reference sequence). With 1 base removed from V and 9 bases from J, the gap between germline ends came to 19 bases. This CDR3 contains 16 residues. CDR3 sequence: CASSLEVGSSGGEQFF. CDR3 nucleotide sequence: TGTGCCAGCAGCTTAGAGGTGGGTTCGAGTGGGGGTGAGCAGTTCTTC.

Of note for this clone: A far larger clone differs by one base, so this is likely a read error. The sample carries other DNA sequences with the same CDR3. V usage is TRBV5-4 and J usage is TRBJ1-5, with D possibly matching TRBD1 (5 bases). V was trimmed by 4 bases and J by 1 base, leaving 12 bases between them. The CDR3 is 15 amino acids. Germline CDR1 reads SGHNT; CDR2 reads YYREEE (reference sequence). The CDR3 sequence: CASSQDWDSNQPQHF. DNA of the CDR3: TGTGCCAGCAGCCAAGATTGGGACAGCAATCAGCCCCAGCATTTT.

The rearrangement joins TRBV4-3 to TRBJ2-7; TRBD2 matches at 7 bases. Trimming took 0 bases from V and 1 from J; bases not matched to a gene: 12. The CDR3 is 18 residues long. Germline loops: CDR1 LGHNA, CDR2 YSLEER. CDR3 in amino acids: CASSQDLTGSGGSYEQYF. The CDR3 DNA sequence: TGCGCCAGCAGCCAAGATTTAACAGGATCGGGAGGTTCCTACGAGCAGTACTTC.

The chain joins TRBV5-1 to TRBJ1-1; TRBD1 is a possible D gene (5 bases). V was cut by 3 bases and J by 1 base, with 16 bases left in between. In germline, CDR1 is SGHRS, CDR2 YFSETQ. CDR3 length: 16 residues. Here the CDR3 DNA reads TGCGCCAGCAGCTGGAATGTCGGGGGTGAGAACACTGAAGCTTTCTTT. Its protein is CASSWNVGGENTEAFF.

The chain combines TRBV5-5 with TRBJ2-2; D is unclear. Germline lookup yields CDR1 SGHKS and CDR2 YYEKEE (reference sequence). The CDR3 has 12 residues. V was trimmed by 4 bases and J by 7 bases, leaving 8 bases between them. CDR3 protein: CASSPWGGELFF. For the CDR3, the DNA is TGTGCCAGCAGCCCGTGGGGCGGGGAGCTGTTTTTT.

The gene calls are TRBV2 and TRBJ1-2, with 7 bases aligning to TRBD1. This CDR3 has 12 amino acids. Germline CDR1 is SNHLY and CDR2 is FYNNEI. Trimming removed 4 bases from V and 8 bases from J; junction bases left unmatched: 4. The CDR3: CASSAGTEGYTF. The CDR3 region has the DNA TGTGCCAGCAGTGCCGGGACAGAAGGCTACACCTTC.

There are a few counts of this clone. The chain recombines TRBV27 with TRBJ1-2, with 9 bases matching TRBD1. J gave up 8 bases and V 4 bases, and 8 bases lay outside the gene matches. Germline assignment: CDR1 MNHEY and CDR2 SMNVEV (reference sequence). This CDR3 contains 14 residues. The CDR3, as DNA: TGTGCCAGCAGTTCCGACAGGGGGACAGGAGGCTACACCTTC. It is translated as CASSSDRGTGGYTF.

J is TRBJ1-2 and V is TRBV5-1; D ambiguous. The CDR3 totals 14 residues. The germline CDR1 and CDR2 sequences are SGHRS and YFSETQ. The V end lost 0 bases, the J end lost 4 bases, and 10 bases lay between the germline ends. The CDR3 nucleotides are TGCGCCAGCAGCTTGGGGAGCCTTGGCTATGGCTACACCTTC. Protein: CASSLGSLGYGYTF.

The chain couples TRBV29-1 to TRBJ1-1; tentative D call: TRBD1 (5 bases). The V gene lost 8 bases and the J gene lost 0 bases, with 16 bases spanning the gap. The CDR3 is made up of 14 amino acids. Germline assignment: CDR1 SQVTM and CDR2 ANQGSEA. The CDR3 nucleotides read TGCAGCCCCTCGCCGACAGCCATGAACACTGAAGCTTTCTTT. Amino acid sequence: CSPSPTAMNTEAFF.

This rearrangement joins TRBV7-8 to TRBJ2-7, with D possibly being TRBD1 or TRBD2 (5 bases each). This CDR3 is 15 amino acids long. From germline, CDR1 is SGHVS and CDR2 FQNEAQ. V was shortened by 5 bases and J by 1 base, with 15 bases between the two germline ends. The chain's CDR3 is CASSRAGTVSYEQYF. CDR3 coding DNA: TGTGCCAGCAGCAGAGCCGGGACCGTGTCCTACGAGCAGTACTTC.

The chain links TRBV7-3 to TRBJ2-7; 8 nucleotides align to TRBD1. Trimming at V came to 5 bases and at J to 4 bases, leaving 10 bases not matched to a gene. The CDR3 covers 15 residues. CDR1 is SGHTA and CDR2 is FQGTGA in the germline V gene. The CDR3 sequence: CASSPGQGIGYEQYF. The CDR3 region has the DNA TGTGCCAGCAGCCCCGGACAGGGAATCGGTTACGAGCAGTACTTC.

The V and J genes are TRBV7-9 and TRBJ2-1; D gene unclear. CDR3 length equals 11 residues. In germline, CDR1 is SEHNR, CDR2 FQNEAQ (reference sequence). V was trimmed by 4 bases and J by 12 bases, leaving 10 bases between them. CDR3 nucleotide sequence: TGTGCCAGCAGCTCTGGGTTTATGCAGTTCTTC. It translates to CASSSGFMQFF.

The rearrangement joins TRBV21-1 to TRBJ1-1. TRBV21-1 corresponds to a pseudogene. The CDR3 loop spans 14 amino acids. The CDR3: CASSKRPGDTEAFF. The CDR3 coding sequence is TGTGCCAGCAGCAAACGGCCCGGGGACACTGAAGCTTTCTTT.

The chain employs TRBV7-2 and TRBJ2-1, with 11 positions matching TRBD2. Per the germline V gene, CDR1 is SGHTA and CDR2 is FQGNSA. V dropped 1 base and J dropped 8; count of bases not matched to a gene: 7. The CDR3 has 16 residues. The CDR3 reads CASSLVGTSGSHEQFF. DNA of the CDR3: TGTGCCAGCAGCTTAGTAGGCACTAGCGGGAGTCATGAGCAGTTCTTC.

The chain employs TRBV28 and TRBJ1-2; D might be TRBD1 (6 bases). The CDR3 runs 13 residues. Trimming removed 7 bases at V and 7 bases at J, with 16 bases between. The germline CDR1 and CDR2 sequences are MDHEN and SYDVKM. The DNA for the CDR3 is TGTGCCAGCACCCTTGGGGGGGCGCCTGGCTACACCTTC. The encoded protein is CASTLGGAPGYTF.

The genes are TRBV4-2 and TRBJ1-1; D call uncertain. Germline V gives CDR1 LGHNA, CDR2 YNFKEQ. Trimming removed 0 bases at V and 4 bases at J, with 6 bases between. The CDR3 consists of 13 residues. Here the CDR3 reads CASSQDGRTEAFF. The CDR3, as DNA: TGTGCCAGCAGCCAAGACGGACGCACTGAAGCTTTCTTT.

The chain's CDR3 is CASRSTGQGNFAGNTIYF. As DNA, the CDR3 is TGTGCCAGCAGGTCCACGGGACAGGGCAATTTCGCTGGAAACACCATATATTTT. This chain joins TRBV2 and TRBJ1-3, with 9 bases that match TRBD1. J was trimmed by 2 bases and V by 6 bases; bases with no gene match: 14. The CDR3 is 18 amino acids. Germline V gene data show CDR1 as SNHLY and CDR2 as FYNNEI. The full variable domain, its missing parts supplied by reference TRBV2 and TRBJ1-3, is EPEVTQTPSHQVTQMGQEVILRCVPISNHLYFYWYRQILGQKVEFLVSFYNNEISEKSEIFDDQFSVERPDGSNFTLKIRSTKLEDSAMYFCASRSTGQGNFAGNTIYFGEGSWLTVV.

V gene TRBV19 combines with J gene TRBJ1-5; D remains ambiguous. The V gene's germline CDR1 is LNHDA and CDR2 SQIVND (reference sequence). CDR3 length: 14 residues. V was pared by 6 bases and J by 0 bases, with 9 bases between. The CDR3 bases are TGTGCCAGTAGAGACGACTATAGCAATCAGCCCCAGCATTTT. Translating gives CASRDDYSNQPQHF. Using reference TRBV19 and TRBJ1-5 for the parts outside the CDR3, the full variable domain is DGGITQSPKYLFRKEGQNVTLSCEQNLNHDAMYWYRQDPGQGLRLIYYSQIVNDFQKGDIAEGYSVSREKKESFPLTVTSAQKNPTAFYLCASRDDYSNQPQHFGDGTRLSIL.

J is TRBJ2-2 and V is TRBV15; D possibly uses TRBD1 or TRBD2 (5 bases each). V shed 4 bases and J shed 4 bases, with 13 bases lying between them. The germline gives CDR1 LNHNV, CDR2 YYDKDF (reference sequence). The CDR3 spans 15 residues. The CDR3 spells CATSMGTGLTGELFF. The CDR3 coding sequence is TGTGCCACCAGCATGGGGACGGGTCTCACCGGGGAGCTGTTTTTT.

This clone was seen more than once but under ten times. V is TRBV6-1 and J is TRBJ2-5, with D tentatively TRBD2 (6 bases). V shed 4 bases and J shed 0 bases, with 6 bases lying between them. The CDR3 runs to 13 residues. The germline V gene has CDR1 MNHNS and CDR2 SASEGT. DNA for the CDR3: TGTGCCAGCAGTGGGGACTACCAAGAGACCCAGTACTTC. Protein sequence: CASSGDYQETQYF.

This clone was detected only a few times. The chain is built from TRBV5-1 and TRBJ1-2; tentatively, D is TRBD1 (6 bases). The CDR3 consists of 15 residues. Per germline, CDR1 SGHRS and CDR2 YFSETQ. V gave up 0 bases and J gave up 4 bases, with 13 bases separating them. In nucleotides, the CDR3 is TGCGCCAGCAGCTTGGGGACAGCGCAGGCCTATGGCTACACCTTC. It specifies CASSLGTAQAYGYTF.